These T cell receptor beta chains were read from a single sample in a study of monozygotic twins with inflammatory bowel disease. From its re-call of the 5' RACE reads, TCRdb lists each CDR3 protein once, without DNA. The listing contains about 160,000 distinct CDR3 sequences. Sequenced input: blood. These receptor sequences come from a human donor with ulcerative colitis or Crohn's disease, or a healthy co-twin of an affected twin (not recorded which). The CDR3 runs from the conserved cysteine through the conserved F or W.

cdr3_length: 13; v_call: TRBV29-1; j_call: TRBJ2-5; cdr3_aa: CSVVGGQQETQYF
cdr3_length: 15; v_call: TRBV4-2; j_call: TRBJ2-3; cdr3_aa: CASSQDRERTDTQYF
cdr3_length: 12; v_call: TRBV19; j_call: TRBJ2-2; cdr3_aa: CASSNRDGELFF
cdr3_length: 14; v_call: TRBV12-3/TRBV12-4; j_call: TRBJ2-3; cdr3_aa: CASTNPTRADTQYF
cdr3_length: 12; v_call: TRBV20-1; j_call: TRBJ1-2; cdr3_aa: CSAQRPNYGYTF
cdr3_length: 15; v_call: TRBV7-9; j_call: TRBJ1-1; cdr3_aa: CASSFTGGANTEAFF
cdr3_length: 13; v_call: TRBV20-1; j_call: TRBJ2-5; cdr3_aa: CSAIRQGKETQYF
cdr3_length: 16; v_call: TRBV10-3; j_call: TRBJ2-2; cdr3_aa: CAIRPLGTGDTGELFF
cdr3_length: 13; v_call: TRBV27; j_call: TRBJ1-6; cdr3_aa: CASSFGANSPLHF
cdr3_length: 15; v_call: TRBV3-1; j_call: TRBJ1-1; cdr3_aa: CASSPGTETNTEAFF
cdr3_length: 17; v_call: TRBV5-1; j_call: TRBJ2-1; cdr3_aa: CASSLRVPTSSYNEQFF
cdr3_length: 16; v_call: TRBV28; j_call: TRBJ2-1; cdr3_aa: CASSLWVGASYNEQIF
cdr3_length: 15; v_call: TRBV5-5; j_call: TRBJ2-3; cdr3_aa: CASSFFPDLTDTQYF
cdr3_length: 14; v_call: TRBV18; j_call: TRBJ1-1; cdr3_aa: CASSPNQNSGEAFF
cdr3_length: 13; v_call: TRBV6-6; j_call: TRBJ1-3; cdr3_aa: CASTRGGPDTIYF
cdr3_length: 14; v_call: TRBV5-4; j_call: TRBJ2-1; cdr3_aa: CASSPVGTVNEQFF
cdr3_length: 15; v_call: TRBV20-1; j_call: TRBJ1-5; cdr3_aa: CSAREAGQGSGPQHF
cdr3_length: 15; v_call: TRBV19; j_call: TRBJ2-7; cdr3_aa: CASSIWGSGRSEQYF
cdr3_length: 15; v_call: TRBV7-9; j_call: TRBJ1-2; cdr3_aa: CASSLARQANYGYTF
cdr3_length: 16; v_call: TRBV4-1; j_call: TRBJ1-2; cdr3_aa: CASSQVGRGLGYGYTF
cdr3_length: 14; v_call: TRBV10-3; j_call: TRBJ1-1; cdr3_aa: CAIRTGTANTEAFF
cdr3_length: 13; v_call: TRBV20-1; j_call: TRBJ2-7; cdr3_aa: CSARVGTNYEQYF
cdr3_length: 16; v_call: TRBV7-9; j_call: TRBJ1-1; cdr3_aa: CASSPQQGLMNTEAFF
cdr3_length: 13; v_call: TRBV7-2; j_call: TRBJ2-7; cdr3_aa: CASSLNPGDTSYF
cdr3_length: 13; v_call: TRBV20-1; j_call: TRBJ1-5; cdr3_aa: CSARSGWDQPQHF